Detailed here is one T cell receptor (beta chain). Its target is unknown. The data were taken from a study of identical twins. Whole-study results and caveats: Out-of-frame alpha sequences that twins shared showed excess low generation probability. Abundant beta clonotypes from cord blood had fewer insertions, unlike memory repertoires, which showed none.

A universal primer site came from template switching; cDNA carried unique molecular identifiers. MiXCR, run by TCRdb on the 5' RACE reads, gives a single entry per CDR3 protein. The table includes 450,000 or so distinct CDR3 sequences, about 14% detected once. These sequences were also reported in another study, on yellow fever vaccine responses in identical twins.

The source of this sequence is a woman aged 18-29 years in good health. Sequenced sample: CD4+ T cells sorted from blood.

The CDR3: CASSPTGWHEQYF. In nucleotides, the CDR3 is TGTGCCAGCAGCCCGACAGGGTGGCACGAGCAGTACTTC. V is TRBV27 and J is TRBJ2-7; TRBD1 matches at 7 bases. V trimming: 6 bases; J trimming: 5 bases; junction bases outside the gene matches: 7. The CDR3 contains 13 residues. Germline V gives CDR1 MNHEY, CDR2 SMNVEV (reference sequence).